Presented here are 13 T cell receptor beta chains from one specimen sequenced in a study of T cells after yellow fever vaccination. TCRdb re-called the 5' RACE reads through MiXCR, storing one row per CDR3 protein. The sample includes over 130,000 distinct CDR3 sequences, 7.7% of them seen just once. Sequenced here: CD4+ T cells sorted from PBMCs, sampled 5 days after the yellow fever booster vaccination. These receptors were taken from a man younger than 45 who received the YFV17D yellow fever vaccine.

This clonotype was detected many times. The chain uses TRBV6-1 and TRBJ2-3; 7 bases match TRBD2. The CDR3 extends over 14 amino acids. After removal of 7 bases from V and 2 bases from J, the junction contained 6 bases not matched to a gene. The V gene's germline CDR1 is MNHNS and CDR2 SASEGT. For the CDR3, the DNA is TGTGCCAGCAATAGAGCGGGACCCACAGATACGCAGTATTTT. This gives the protein CASNRAGPTDTQYF.

This clonotype came up many times. The J gene is TRBJ2-7, the V gene TRBV20-1; 7 nucleotides line up with TRBD2. Germline values: CDR1 DFQATT, CDR2 SNEGSKA (reference sequence). The CDR3 is 13 residues long. Trimming at V came to 4 bases and at J to 1 base, leaving 4 bases not matched to a gene. CDR3 in amino acids: CSATAGVSYEQYF. Here the CDR3 DNA reads TGCAGTGCTACTGCGGGAGTATCCTACGAGCAGTACTTC.

There are many counts of this clonotype. The V gene is TRBV29-1, the J gene TRBJ2-1; 7 nucleotides match TRBD2. This CDR3 has 15 residues. The germline gives CDR1 SQVTM, CDR2 ANQGSEA. The junction had 14 bases not matched to a gene; V was cut back by 5 bases and J by 7 bases. The CDR3 reads CSVRLGPGRENEQFF. As DNA, the CDR3 is TGCAGCGTTCGCCTTGGACCGGGGAGGGAGAATGAGCAGTTCTTC.

This clonotype was counted many times. The rearrangement uses TRBV20-1 and TRBJ2-1, with a weak D call TRBD1 (5 bases). Germline CDR1 DFQATT, CDR2 SNEGSKA (reference sequence). The germline V and J ends were trimmed by 3 bases and 1 base, with 10 bases remaining between them. The CDR3 is 14 residues long. The CDR3 DNA is TGCAGTGCTAGGGGGCTAGGTTCCTACAATGAGCAGTTCTTC. It codes for CSARGLGSYNEQFF.

In this sample, this clonotype turned up many times. Here the CDR3 DNA reads TGTGCCAGTCGATTTTACGAGCAGTACTTC. Its protein is CASRFYEQYF. This chain joins TRBV2 and TRBJ2-7; D gene unclear. Trimming cost V 9 bases and J 4 bases, with 7 bases left between them. Germline V gene data show CDR1 as SNHLY and CDR2 as FYNNEI. The CDR3 is 10 residues long.

This clonotype has ten or more counts. The V and J genes are TRBV7-2 and TRBJ2-4; tentatively, D is TRBD2 (6 bases). This CDR3 has 14 amino acids. Germline-derived CDR1 and CDR2 are SGHTA and FQGNSA. The ends were cut back, 0 bases at V and 6 bases at J, with 9 bases in the middle. The CDR3 is CASSLARDLNIQYF. The CDR3 nucleotides are TGTGCCAGCAGCTTAGCGCGGGACCTAAACATTCAGTACTTC.

This clonotype occurred many times. V gene TRBV7-8 combines with J gene TRBJ2-7, with TRBD2 matching over 13 bases. V lost 7 bases, J lost 9 bases, and 3 bases stayed unmatched. This CDR3 has 12 amino acids. Germline CDR1 is SGHVS and CDR2 is FQNEAQ. The CDR3 spells CASTLAGGRQYF. The CDR3 coding sequence is TGTGCCAGCACACTAGCGGGAGGGAGGCAGTACTTC.

This clonotype showed up many times. The chain couples TRBV19 to TRBJ2-7, with D perhaps given as TRBD1 or TRBD2 (5 bases each). The V end was cut by 3 bases, the J end by 3 bases, with 18 bases between. Germline values: CDR1 LNHDA, CDR2 SQIVND (reference sequence). The CDR3 is 16 amino acids. Here the CDR3 reads CASSIVPGTRDYEQYF. In DNA form, the CDR3 reads TGTGCCAGTAGTATCGTCCCCGGGACGCGAGACTACGAGCAGTACTTC.

This clonotype was picked up many times. The chain recombines TRBV11-1 with TRBJ2-5, with 11 bases identical to TRBD2. Germline V CDR1 and CDR2: SGHAT, FQDESV (reference sequence). This CDR3 comprises 18 residues. V lost 5 bases to trimming and J lost 4 bases; unmatched junction nucleotides: 15. This CDR3 is CASSQGGASGRSIETQYF. The DNA for the CDR3 is TGTGCCAGCAGCCAAGGAGGGGCTAGCGGGAGGTCCATAGAGACCCAGTACTTC.

There are many counts of this clonotype. The chain uses TRBV12-3 or TRBV12-4 and TRBJ2-7, with D possibly being TRBD1 (7 bases). V gave up 6 bases and J gave up 3 bases, with 15 bases separating them. The CDR3 is made up of 14 amino acids. Written as DNA, the CDR3 is TGTGCCAGCAGAAAGGGGGCGGGATACTACGAGCAGTACTTC. Translated: CASRKGAGYYEQYF.

The sample holds many counts of this clonotype. This sequence joins TRBV28 and TRBJ1-2, with unresolved D. Germline V lookup: CDR1 MDHEN, CDR2 SYDVKM. This CDR3 has 15 amino acids. V was cut by 2 bases and J by 7 bases, with 17 bases left in between. This CDR3 is CASSLGSVRDSGYTF. CDR3 sequence (DNA): TGTGCCAGCAGTTTAGGTTCGGTGAGGGATAGTGGCTACACCTTC.

This clonotype came up many times. The chain carries TRBV6-5 and TRBJ2-1, with 11 bases matching TRBD2. V lost 2 bases and J lost 1; bases outside the gene matches: 4. CDR3 length: 17 residues. From germline, CDR1 is MNHEY and CDR2 SVGAGI. As DNA, the CDR3 is TGTGCCAGCAGTTACGTGGCTAGCGGGAGGTCCTACAATGAGCAGTTCTTC. Amino acids: CASSYVASGRSYNEQFF.

This clonotype was seen repeatedly, ten times or more. This chain links TRBV7-9 with TRBJ2-1; D remains ambiguous. Deletions cut 5 bases from V and 5 bases from J, with 16 bases between. The CDR3 sequence is 15 residues long. The germline CDR1 and CDR2 sequences are SEHNR and FQNEAQ (reference sequence). The CDR3 DNA follows: TGTGCCAGCAGCCGAATGTTTGCCCCTAACAATGAGCAGTTCTTC. Its translation: CASSRMFAPNNEQFF.